One and the same sample provided the 20 T cell receptor beta chains below, sequenced in a study of T cell repertoires in cytomegalovirus infection. TCRdb used MiXCR to reprocess the reads, holding one entry per CDR3 protein. This table holds a few hundred thousand distinct CDR3 sequences, 40% to 50% found once. The antigens of these receptors remain unknown. This material consisted of cultured PBMCs, taken from culture after CMV antigen stimulation. All receptors come from a human donor in good health (CMV status not recorded). Some clones in this sample may be carry-over from other donors' samples.

The chain has TRBV5-1 and TRBJ1-1; possible D gene TRBD1, 5 bases. Deletions cut 0 bases from V and 4 bases from J, with 7 bases between. This CDR3 contains 13 residues. CDR1 is SGHRS, CDR2 YFSETQ, per germline. The CDR3 nucleotides are TGCGCCAGCAGCTTGGTAGGGGTCACTGAAGCTTTCTTT. Its protein product is CASSLVGVTEAFF.

The rearrangement joins TRBV7-8 to TRBJ2-4; D could derive from TRBD1 or TRBD2 (6 bases each). This CDR3 spans 14 amino acids. V was trimmed by 5 bases and J by 2 bases, leaving 10 bases between them. Germline loops: CDR1 SGHVS, CDR2 FQNEAQ. This CDR3 is CASSGGPPKNIQYF. The CDR3 DNA sequence: TGTGCCAGCAGCGGGGGGCCGCCCAAAAACATTCAGTACTTC.

This clonotype was seen more than once but under ten times. The J gene is TRBJ2-1, the V gene TRBV6-2 or TRBV6-3; D could derive from TRBD1 or TRBD2 (5 bases each). V lost 2 bases, J lost 3 bases, and 11 bases lay in between. Germline lookup yields CDR1 MNHEY and CDR2 SVGEGT. The CDR3 extends over 15 amino acids. The CDR3 region is CASSYRDPGYNEQFF. CDR3 coding DNA: TGTGCCAGCAGTTACAGGGACCCGGGCTACAATGAGCAGTTCTTC.

The rearrangement links TRBV28 to TRBJ1-1, with TRBD1 matching 9 bases. The ends lost 5 bases at V and 6 bases at J; junction bases unmatched: 7. Germline CDR1 is MDHEN and CDR2 is SYDVKM. The CDR3 extends over 14 amino acids. The chain's CDR3 is CASSTQWDRAEAFF. CDR3 DNA: TGTGCCAGCAGTACCCAATGGGACAGGGCTGAAGCTTTCTTT.

This chain uses TRBV2 with TRBJ2-2, with 9 nucleotides matching TRBD1. Germline CDR1 SNHLY, CDR2 FYNNEI. The CDR3 contains 14 residues. J gave up 5 bases and V 6 bases, and 4 bases lay outside the gene matches. The chain's CDR3 is CASRLGTGTGELFF. CDR3 in DNA: TGTGCCAGCAGACTTGGGACAGGGACCGGGGAGCTGTTTTTT.

The chain joins TRBV7-9 to TRBJ1-1, with a possible D match to TRBD1 (6 bases). Trimming stripped 5 bases from V and 10 bases from J, with 20 bases between. Germline V gene lookup returns CDR1 SEHNR and CDR2 FQNEAQ (reference sequence). The CDR3 runs 14 residues. The CDR3 is CASSPAGDWGTAFF. As DNA, the CDR3 is TGTGCCAGCAGCCCAGCAGGGGACTGGGGTACAGCTTTCTTT.

The rearrangement links TRBV7-2 to TRBJ2-4; D is ambiguous. CDR3 length: 14 residues. Trimming shortened V by 6 bases and J by 1 base, and 10 bases separated the two germline ends. Germline V gives CDR1 SGHTA, CDR2 FQGNSA. In DNA form, the CDR3 reads TGTGCCAGCAGTCACGGTGGGGCCAAAAACATTCAGTACTTC. Translation: CASSHGGAKNIQYF.

This sequence joins TRBV7-8 and TRBJ2-3, with D possibly being TRBD1 (5 bases). Germline-derived CDR1 and CDR2 are SGHVS and FQNEAQ. CDR3 size: 18 residues. The germline V and J ends were trimmed by 1 base and 2 bases, with 19 bases remaining between them. CDR3 DNA sequence: TGTGCCAGCAGCTTAGAAGGGGTGGGGCAGATCCTCACAGATACGCAGTATTTT. It is translated as CASSLEGVGQILTDTQYF.

This sequence joins TRBV6-1 and TRBJ2-5; D is possibly TRBD2 (6 bases). The CDR3 sequence is 15 residues long. Germline assignment: CDR1 MNHNS and CDR2 SASEGT. V was pared by 6 bases and J by 7 bases, with 21 bases between. Written as DNA, the CDR3 is TGTGCCAGCAGCCAGGGAGGCGGGGCCCCAGTGACCCAGTACTTC. Protein: CASSQGGGAPVTQYF.

This chain joins TRBV6-4 and TRBJ2-7, with 7 bases aligning to TRBD2. The CDR3 spans 14 residues. Trimming took 9 bases from V and 4 from J; bases not matched to a gene: 12. Germline values: CDR1 MRHNA, CDR2 SNTAGT. In DNA form, the CDR3 reads TGTGCCAGTAAAGCGGGACCAGCACTTTACGAGCAGTACTTC. It specifies CASKAGPALYEQYF.

There are many counts of this clonotype. V gene TRBV7-2 combines with J gene TRBJ2-7; tentative D call: TRBD1 (6 bases). With 3 bases removed from V and 1 base from J, the gap between germline ends came to 13 bases. Per the germline V gene, CDR1 is SGHTA and CDR2 is FQGNSA. The CDR3 runs to 15 residues. The CDR3 is CASSLRTVPSYEQYF. In DNA, the CDR3 is TGTGCCAGCAGCTTGCGGACAGTTCCATCCTACGAGCAGTACTTC.

This sequence joins TRBV7-2 and TRBJ1-1; no clear D. The CDR3 covers 16 residues. The germline V gene has CDR1 SGHTA and CDR2 FQGNSA. V lost 3 bases, J lost 1 base, and 15 bases lay in between. The CDR3 DNA reads as TGTGCCAGCAGCTTCGGACGGGCAGTAGGGAACACTGAAGCTTTCTTT. Its protein is CASSFGRAVGNTEAFF.

This clonotype was seen a few times. The gene calls are TRBV6-1 and TRBJ2-3; D possibly corresponds to TRBD2 (5 bases). V dropped 6 bases and J dropped 0 bases, with 10 bases sitting between them. This CDR3 has 14 amino acids. CDR1 MNHNS and CDR2 SASEGT come from the germline V gene. As DNA, the CDR3 is TGTGCCAGCAGCACCGGACTTAGCACAGATACGCAGTATTTT. As protein: CASSTGLSTDTQYF.

There are a few counts of this clonotype. The genes are TRBV6-1 and TRBJ1-1; D is unclear. The CDR3 runs 15 residues. The germline V gene encodes CDR1 MNHNS and CDR2 SASEGT. Trimming removed 5 bases from V and 6 bases from J, with 19 bases in between. CDR3 DNA: TGTGCCAGCAGTCCCAACTTAGAGTACAGCCCTGAAGCTTTCTTT. Translation gives CASSPNLEYSPEAFF.

Only a few counts were recorded for this clonotype. This chain links TRBV11-1 with TRBJ2-3; no reliable D call. The V gene's germline CDR1 is SGHAT and CDR2 FQDESV (reference sequence). The CDR3 has 13 residues. Trimming left V 5 bases short and J 2 bases short, with 8 bases between. In DNA, the CDR3 is TGTGCCAGCAGCCCCCAAGACACAGATACGCAGTATTTT. Protein: CASSPQDTDTQYF.

This clonotype was seen more than once but under ten times. V is TRBV4-2 and J is TRBJ1-3, with a possible D match to TRBD1 (5 bases). With 5 bases removed from V and 3 bases from J, the gap between germline ends came to 20 bases. The CDR3 extends over 17 amino acids. In germline, CDR1 is LGHNA, CDR2 YNFKEQ. CDR3 nucleotides: TGTGCCAGCAGCGCGCAACCAGGGCCCCTCGGTGGAAACACCATATATTTT. Encoded protein: CASSAQPGPLGGNTIYF.

At least ten counts were recorded for this clonotype. The V call is TRBV7-2, the J call TRBJ2-3, with 8 bases that match TRBD2. J was trimmed by 6 bases and V by 5 bases; bases with no gene match: 7. The CDR3 consists of 14 residues. The germline V gene encodes CDR1 SGHTA and CDR2 FQGNSA. CDR3 in amino acids: CASSTRGLVDTQYF. CDR3 coding DNA: TGTGCCAGCAGCACTAGGGGACTAGTGGATACGCAGTATTTT.

The chain employs TRBV2 and TRBJ2-1; D not certain. Trimming took 3 bases from V and 7 from J, leaving 13 bases between them. The CDR3 runs to 14 residues. From germline, CDR1 is SNHLY and CDR2 FYNNEI. This chain's CDR3 is CASSDASLYNEQFF. In nucleotides, the CDR3 is TGTGCCAGCAGTGACGCTTCATTGTATAATGAGCAGTTCTTC.

The chain recombines TRBV7-2 with TRBJ1-5; D is perhaps TRBD1 (6 bases). Germline CDR1 is SGHTA and CDR2 is FQGNSA. V dropped 3 bases and J dropped 5 bases, with 8 bases sitting between them. This CDR3 region has 13 residues. The CDR3 is CASSFRGDQPQHF. The CDR3 DNA is TGTGCCAGCAGCTTCAGGGGTGATCAGCCCCAGCATTTT.

The chain has TRBV14 and TRBJ2-1, with 10 positions matching TRBD2. Germline lookup yields CDR1 SGHDN and CDR2 FVKESK. This CDR3 region has 16 residues. V shed 1 base, J shed 4 bases, and the junction held 4 bases outside the gene matches. In nucleotides, the CDR3 is TGTGCCAGCAGCCAAGGCCTAGCGGGAGCATACAATGAGCAGTTCTTC. Its protein product is CASSQGLAGAYNEQFF.